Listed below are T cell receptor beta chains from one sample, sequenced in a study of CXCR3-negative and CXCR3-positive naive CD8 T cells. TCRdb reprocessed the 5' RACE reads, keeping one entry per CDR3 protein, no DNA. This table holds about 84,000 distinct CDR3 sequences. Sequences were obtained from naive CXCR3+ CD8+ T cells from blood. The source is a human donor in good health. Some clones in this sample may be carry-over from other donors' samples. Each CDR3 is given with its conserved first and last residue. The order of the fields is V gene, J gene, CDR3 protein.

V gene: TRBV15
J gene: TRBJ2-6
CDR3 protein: CATSSPSNSGANVLTF

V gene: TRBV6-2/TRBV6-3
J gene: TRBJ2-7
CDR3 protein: CASSYSNSVYEQYF

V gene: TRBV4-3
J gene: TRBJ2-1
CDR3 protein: CASSHLPGANEQFF

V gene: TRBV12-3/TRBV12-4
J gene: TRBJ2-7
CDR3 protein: CASSLSPPPYGSYEQYF

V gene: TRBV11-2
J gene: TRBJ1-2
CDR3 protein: CASGGQVGYGYTF

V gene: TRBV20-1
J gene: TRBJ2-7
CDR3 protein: CSARWQGEGEQYF

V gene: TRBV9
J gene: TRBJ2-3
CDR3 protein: CASSGTGFDTQYF

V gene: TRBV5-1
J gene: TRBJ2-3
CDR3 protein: CASSLEPSGGAGDTDTQYF

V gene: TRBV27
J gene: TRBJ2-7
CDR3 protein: CATGVASGYEQYF

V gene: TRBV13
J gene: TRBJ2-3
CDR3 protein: CASTRGGGTDTQYF

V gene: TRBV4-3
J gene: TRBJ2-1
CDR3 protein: CASSQGPLLAVAGSHNEQFF

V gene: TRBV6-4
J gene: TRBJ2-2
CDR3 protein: CASSEGDYGELFF

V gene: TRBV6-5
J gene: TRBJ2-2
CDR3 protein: CASSYPAQGNTGELFF

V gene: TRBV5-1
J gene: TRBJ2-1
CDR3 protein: CASSLDLAGAYNEQFF

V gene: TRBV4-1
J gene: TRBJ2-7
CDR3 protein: CASSQAQGETYEQYF

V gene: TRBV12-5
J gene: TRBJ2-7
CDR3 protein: CASRSYYEQYF

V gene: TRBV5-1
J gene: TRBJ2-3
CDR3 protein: CASSLRNPDTQYF

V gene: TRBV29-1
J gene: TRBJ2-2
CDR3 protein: CSVETSGNTGELFF

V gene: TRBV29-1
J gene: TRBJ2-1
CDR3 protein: CSVLYLRDEQFF

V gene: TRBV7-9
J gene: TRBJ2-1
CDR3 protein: CASSYLLGRNNEQFF

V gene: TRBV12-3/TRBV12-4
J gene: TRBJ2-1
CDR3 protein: CASSRDTLNNKQFF

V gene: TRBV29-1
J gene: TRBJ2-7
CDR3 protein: CSAVGVGGPTYYEQYF

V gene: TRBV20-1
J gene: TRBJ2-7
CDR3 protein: CSARDHPGQGAYEQYF

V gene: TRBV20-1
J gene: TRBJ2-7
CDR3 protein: CSAIEGTGGNEQYF

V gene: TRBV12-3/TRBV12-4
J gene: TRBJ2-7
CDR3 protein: CASSSSGTGAYEQYF

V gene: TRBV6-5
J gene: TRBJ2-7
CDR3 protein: CASGRRGDEQYF

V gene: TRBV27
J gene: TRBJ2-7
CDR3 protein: CASSFRASGPYEQYF

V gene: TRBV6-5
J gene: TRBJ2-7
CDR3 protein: CASSAGTSLREQYF

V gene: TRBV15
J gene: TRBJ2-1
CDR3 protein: CATSLGEIAEQFF

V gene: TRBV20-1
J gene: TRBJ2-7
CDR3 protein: CSANPRGGSSYEQYF

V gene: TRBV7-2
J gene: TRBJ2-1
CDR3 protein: CASSAYGANEQFF

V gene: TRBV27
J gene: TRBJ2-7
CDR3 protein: CASRRGPYEQYF

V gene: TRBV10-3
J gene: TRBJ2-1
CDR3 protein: CAIGSPNNEQFF

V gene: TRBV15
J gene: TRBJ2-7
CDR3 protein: CATSRLTGDGEQYF

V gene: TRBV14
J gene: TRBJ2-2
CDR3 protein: CASSQEAEGALTGELFF

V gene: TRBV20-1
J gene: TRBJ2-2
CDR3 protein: CSARSLNTGELFF

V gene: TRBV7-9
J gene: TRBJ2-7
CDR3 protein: CASSWGGSFEQYF

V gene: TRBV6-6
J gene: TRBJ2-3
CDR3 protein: CASSRGAGLWGLDTQYF

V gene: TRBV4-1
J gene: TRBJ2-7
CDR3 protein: CASSQAGVHEQYF

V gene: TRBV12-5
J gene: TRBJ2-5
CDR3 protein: CASGLAGTGGMETQYF

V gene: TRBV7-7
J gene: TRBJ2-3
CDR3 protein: CASSPSGDYTDTQYF

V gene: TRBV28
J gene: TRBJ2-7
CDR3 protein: CASSARAELNYEQYF

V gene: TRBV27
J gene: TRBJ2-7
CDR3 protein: CASRGRTSGSYEQYF

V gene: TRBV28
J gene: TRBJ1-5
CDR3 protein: CASSANQPQHF

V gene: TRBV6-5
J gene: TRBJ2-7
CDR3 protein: CASSYQGEGYEQYF

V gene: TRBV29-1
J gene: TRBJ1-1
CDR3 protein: CSAVGGGTEAFF

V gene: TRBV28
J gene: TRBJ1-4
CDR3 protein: CASSFRQGLNEKLFF